The 2 T cell receptor beta chains in this list originate from one sample, sequenced in a study of cytomegalovirus exposure and HLA in healthy donors. In the PCR, 60 Vbeta and 13 Jbeta primers were used. The assay was immunoSEQ multiplex PCR, and TCRdb's table has in-frame clones only and misses some. The sample yields around 180,000 clones, roughly 80% seen once. Sample: PBMCs. The origin of the receptors is a male donor in good health and CMV-seronegative.

The V and J genes are TRBV7-6 and TRBJ2-5; D remains ambiguous. This CDR3 is built from 16 residues. V was clipped by 4 bases and J by 3 bases, with 18 bases between them. Germline CDR1 and CDR2: SGHVS and FNYEAQ. This CDR3 is CASSSALSDIKETQYF. The CDR3 nucleotides are TGTGCCAGCAGCTCAGCCCTTTCTGACATAAAAGAGACCCAGTACTTC. The variable domain in full, with the rest retrieved from reference TRBV7-6 and TRBJ2-5, is GAGVSQSPRYKVTKRGQDVALRCDPISGHVSLYWYRQALGQGPEFLTYFNYEAQQDKSGLPNDRFSAERPEGSISTLTIQRTEQRDSAMYRCASSSALSDIKETQYFGPGTRLLVL.

The table lists this clone with a count of one. The genes are TRBV6-1 and TRBJ2-7, with 7 positions matching TRBD1. The CDR3 contains 15 residues. Germline CDR1 reads MNHNS; CDR2 reads SASEGT. Losses at the gene ends were 1 base for V and 6 bases for J; bases not matched to a gene: 9. CDR3 in amino acids: CASSEVAGGYREQYF. The CDR3 bases are TGTGCCAGCAGTGAAGTGGCAGGGGGATATCGCGAGCAGTACTTC.